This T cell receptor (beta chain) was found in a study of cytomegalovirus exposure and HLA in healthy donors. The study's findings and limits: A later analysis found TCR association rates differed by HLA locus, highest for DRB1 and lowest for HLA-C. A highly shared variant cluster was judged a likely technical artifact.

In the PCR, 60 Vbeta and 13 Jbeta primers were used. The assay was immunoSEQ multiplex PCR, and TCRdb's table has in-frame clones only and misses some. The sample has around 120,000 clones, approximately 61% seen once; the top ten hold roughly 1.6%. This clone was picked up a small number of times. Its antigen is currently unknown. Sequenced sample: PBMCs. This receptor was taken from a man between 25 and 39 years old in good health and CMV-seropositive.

CDR3 DNA: TGTGCCAGCAGCCCACGGACTAGCGGGAGGTCGAATGAGCAGTTCTTC. It specifies CASSPRTSGRSNEQFF. The chain is built from TRBV5-4 and TRBJ2-1; 14 nucleotides line up with TRBD2. CDR1 and CDR2 from the germline V gene are SGHNT and YYREEE (reference sequence). The CDR3 has 16 amino acids. Trimming at V came to 4 bases and at J to 7 bases, leaving 7 bases not matched to a gene.